Each of the 3 T cell receptor beta chains below was sequenced from the same sample in a study of radiotherapy plus CTLA-4 blockade in lung cancer. Some clones are missing from TCRdb's copy, which holds only in-frame ones; the method was immunoSEQ multiplex PCR. The repertoire holds around 91,000 clones, with around nine tenths as singletons. This material consisted of peripheral blood, taken from a patient treated with radiotherapy plus ipilimumab. The receptor set was obtained from a human donor with non-small cell lung cancer that progressed on radiotherapy plus ipilimumab.

The chain links TRBV5-4 to TRBJ2-2, with 7 bases aligning to TRBD1. The CDR3 has 13 amino acids. V trimming: 2 bases; J trimming: 5 bases; junction bases outside the gene matches: 0. Looked up from germline, CDR1 is SGHNT and CDR2 is YYREEE (reference sequence). CDR3 nucleotide sequence: TGTGCCAGCAGCTTACAGGGGACCGGGGAGCTGTTTTTT. This encodes CASSLQGTGELFF.

The chain recombines TRBV15 with TRBJ1-1; the D gene is possibly TRBD1 (6 bases). V shed 0 bases and J shed 5 bases, with 13 bases lying between them. The CDR3 runs 15 residues. Germline V gene lookup returns CDR1 LNHNV and CDR2 YYDKDF (reference sequence). CDR3 residues: CATSRDRDTRTEAFF. The CDR3 DNA is TGTGCCACCAGCAGAGATCGGGACACAAGGACTGAAGCTTTCTTT. The whole variable domain, filled in from reference TRBV15 and TRBJ1-1, reads DAMVIQNPRYQVTQFGKPVTLSCSQTLNHNVMYWYQQKSSQAPKLLFHYYDKDFNNEADTPDNFQSRRPNTSFCFLDIRSPGLGDTAMYLCATSRDRDTRTEAFFGQGTRLTVV.

The rearrangement uses TRBV5-8 and TRBJ1-1, with 10 bases that match TRBD1. CDR3 length: 18 amino acids. The V segment lost 0 bases and the J segment 0 bases; nucleotides outside the gene matches: 8. Germline CDR1 SGHTS, CDR2 YDEGEE. The CDR3 reads CASSLVLGQGVLNTEAFF. The CDR3 bases are TGTGCCAGCAGCTTGGTATTAGGACAGGGGGTTTTGAACACTGAAGCTTTCTTT.